This T cell receptor beta chain is drawn from a study of lymphopenia after photon versus proton radiotherapy. V was shortened by 0 bases and J by 6 bases, with 8 bases between the two germline ends. The CDR3 length is 13 residues. Germline V lookup: CDR1 SGHTA, CDR2 FQGNSA. Study-level results: Photon-treated patients lost naive T cells and TCR diversity; proton-treated stayed stable. Post-nadir diversity loss with photons came from oligoclonal expansion, particularly CD8+ Temra cells. Authors raise, but do not show, better survival with proton therapy. Larger post-nadir TCR diversity loss correlated inversely with survival in deceased patients.

With respect to this clone: Its antigen remains unknown.

Assay: immunoSEQ multiplex PCR; the TCRdb copy retains only in-frame clones and omits some. The repertoire includes roughly 15,000 clones, 85% to 90% of them detected once, and approximately 10% sits in the top ten. The sequencing used peripheral blood, collected from a patient treated with proton-based radiotherapy. The TCR comes from a man in his sixties or seventies with pancreatic cancer. V is TRBV7-2 and J is TRBJ1-2, with D tentatively TRBD1 (6 bases). CDR3 nucleotides: TGTGCCAGCAGCTTAGCACAGGGTGATGGCTACACCTTC. This codes for CASSLAQGDGYTF.